The 3 T cell receptor beta chains below all came from one sample that was sequenced in a study of blood T cells in healthy people across ages. The use of a sample-barcoded 5' primer and a J-beta primer mix characterized a second PCR of roughly 6 to 12 cycles. TCRdb re-called the 5' RACE reads with MiXCR, one entry per CDR3 protein. The repertoire holds about 650,000 distinct CDR3 sequences, 32% seen once, with approximately 15% in the top ten. Sequenced sample: blood. These receptors all stem from a woman of 80 years or more in good health.

V gene TRBV11-2 combines with J gene TRBJ2-2, with TRBD1 matching over 11 bases. The CDR3 is 17 amino acids. Trimming took 5 bases from V and 3 from J; bases not matched to a gene: 8. Germline CDR1 and CDR2: SGHAT and FQNNGV. The chain's CDR3 is CASSALRDRGYTGELFF. The DNA for the CDR3 is TGTGCCAGCAGCGCCCTCCGGGACAGGGGGTACACCGGGGAGCTGTTTTTT.

This clonotype was detected many times. The V gene is TRBV19, the J gene TRBJ1-2, with D uncertain. From germline, CDR1 is LNHDA and CDR2 SQIVND (reference sequence). The CDR3 has 13 amino acids. V was pared by 2 bases and J by 2 bases, with 6 bases between. The CDR3 bases are TGTGCCAGTAGTATACAAGGGAACTATGGCTACACCTTC. Translation gives CASSIQGNYGYTF.

About this clonotype: This may stem from a read error, because a much larger clone lies one nucleotide away. V usage is TRBV4-2 and J usage is TRBJ2-1; D is unresolved. The CDR3 is made up of 13 amino acids. From germline, CDR1 is LGHNA and CDR2 YNFKEQ. Trimming removed 4 bases from V and 9 bases from J, with 13 bases in between. This chain's CDR3 is CASSRDQVGEQFF. In DNA, the CDR3 is TGTGCCAGCAGCCGAGACCAGGTCGGTGAGCAGTTCTTC.